This T cell receptor beta chain was identified during a study of T-cell memory formation after mild COVID-19. About the research overall: Most TCR clusters belonged to a single donor. Study results and caveats: The second-wave clones peaking on day 37 were not confirmed as SARS-CoV-2-specific. Contracting clones from day 15 to 85 showed balanced CD4/CD8; later expanders favored CD4+. There were some responding clones in pre-infection memory, which suggested that cross-reactive memory had joined.

This CDR3 is 18 amino acids long. Germline CDR1 and CDR2: MRHNA and SNTAGT. Germline trimming cut 0 bases from V and 0 bases from J; bases unmatched to any gene: 8. MiXCR was run by TCRdb on the 5' RACE reads, yielding one entry per CDR3 protein. Found here are a few hundred thousand distinct CDR3 sequences, over 20% of them singletons; the top ten hold approximately 12%. Only a few counts were recorded for this clonotype. Its matching antigen is unknown. The rearrangement joins TRBV6-4 to TRBJ2-4; 7 bases match TRBD1. Material for sequencing was PBMCs or a T cell subset sorted from them (not recorded which). The sequence was collected from an adult woman who had mild COVID-19 (a few samples of this study predate the infection). Cell type and time point are not known. This CDR3 reads CASSDSGQSIPAKNIQYF. CDR3 DNA: TGTGCCAGCAGTGACTCGGGACAGTCGATACCAGCCAAAAACATTCAGTACTTC.